The sequence of this TCR beta chain was determined in a study of identical twins. Of note for this clonotype: Antigen unknown.

Unique molecular identifiers were present on cDNA, and template switching added a universal primer site. A single record per CDR3 protein comes from TCRdb applying MiXCR to the 5' RACE reads. This sample has 550,000 to 800,000 distinct CDR3 sequences, with roughly 6.6% found just once. V shed 7 bases and J 8 bases; nucleotides not matched to a gene: 17. CDR3 length: 16 amino acids. Germline CDR1 reads MNHEY; CDR2 reads SMNVEV (reference sequence). General study points: Monozygotic twin pairs showed more out-of-frame TCR alpha sharing than models estimated. Zero-insertion findings could be partly confounded by invariant cells (MAIT and iNKT cells).

This sample was shared with a second study, whose subject was yellow fever vaccine responses in identical twins. In that study: Reportedly, twins showed a vaccine T cell response that looked partly convergent and partly personalized.

Sequencing used PBMCs. The origin of this receptor is a woman younger than 35 in good health. The J gene is TRBJ2-1, the V gene TRBV27, with 7 bases aligning to TRBD1. The CDR3 is CASKGRRQGTVYEQFF. The CDR3 DNA is TGTGCCAGCAAGGGCAGGAGGCAGGGGACAGTCTATGAGCAGTTCTTC.